The rows below give T cell receptor beta chains drawn from one sample of a study of blood T cell repertoires in COVID-19. Repertoires were generated with immunoSEQ multiplex PCR, while TCRdb's copy carries only in-frame clones and drops some. The profile shows tens of thousands of clones, approximately 90% of them singletons. The sample consisted of peripheral blood. These receptors were taken from a man between 65 and 85 years old with active or convalescent COVID-19. The CDR3 runs from the conserved cysteine through the conserved F or W. The D gene is left open where the match is weak. Clone size is shown for a subset of rows, as once, few, many or a class of expanded clone.

once,-,TRBJ2-1,TRBV10-3,CAISESGQGPQYNEQFF,TGTGCCATCAGTGAGTCGGGGCAGGGCCCTCAATACAATGAGCAGTTCTTC
-,-,TRBJ2-5,TRBV7-3,CASSLTGSSGETQYF,TGTGCCAGCAGCTTAACCGGGTCCAGTGGAGAGACCCAGTACTTC
-,TRBD2,TRBJ2-2,TRBV5-1,CASSLGLAGNGELFF,TGCGCCAGCAGCTTGGGACTAGCGGGGAACGGGGAGCTGTTTTTT
-,TRBD1,TRBJ1-2,TRBV24-1,CATSDTRTGGNGYTF,TGTGCCACCAGTGATACAAGGACAGGGGGCAATGGCTACACCTTC
-,-,TRBJ1-2,TRBV12-3/TRBV12-4,CASTPTAPVGYTF,TGTGCCAGCACCCCGACAGCTCCTGTCGGCTACACCTTC
-,-,TRBJ1-2,TRBV6-5,CASTGLHYGYTF,TGTGCCAGCACGGGATTGCACTATGGCTACACCTTC
few,-,TRBJ2-5,TRBV18,CASSAYQETQYF,TGTGCCAGCTCAGCGTACCAAGAGACCCAGTACTTC
-,-,TRBJ2-3,TRBV7-6,CASSLIRADTQYF,TGTGCCAGCAGCTTAATCAGGGCAGATACGCAGTATTTT
-,TRBD1,TRBJ1-4,TRBV4-1,CASSQEDRGREKLFF,TGCGCCAGCAGCCAAGAAGACAGGGGGCGTGAAAAACTGTTTTTT
-,-,TRBJ1-6,TRBV28,CASSLRTGVGSPLHF,TGTGCCAGCAGTTTAAGGACGGGAGTGGGTTCACCCCTCCACTTT
-,-,TRBJ1-5,TRBV2,CASSESAGIGGQPQHF,TGTGCCAGCAGTGAGTCGGCAGGCATAGGGGGTCAGCCCCAGCATTTT
-,-,TRBJ1-1,TRBV21-1,CASSKEGGNTEAFF,TGTGCCAGCAGCAAAGAAGGAGGGAACACTGAAGCTTTCTTT
-,-,TRBJ1-6,TRBV2,CAVTTFLNSPLHF,TGTGCCGTTACGACATTCCTGAATTCACCCCTCCACTTT
-,-,TRBJ2-7,TRBV4-2,CASSQEPDQGGYEQYF,TGTGCCAGCAGCCAAGAACCCGACCAGGGTGGCTACGAGCAGTACTTC
-,-,TRBJ2-1,TRBV5-1,CASRYTDSSYNEQFF,TGCGCCAGCAGGTACACTGACAGTTCCTACAATGAGCAGTTCTTC
-,-,TRBJ2-1,TRBV11-2,CASSLEYGSANEQFF,TGTGCCAGCAGCTTAGAGTACGGGAGCGCCAATGAGCAGTTCTTC
-,TRBD1,TRBJ2-2,TRBV28,CASSLGGTRTGGNTGELFF,TGTGCCAGCAGTTTAGGGGGTACACGGACAGGGGGCAACACCGGGGAGCTGTTTTTT
-,-,TRBJ1-1,TRBV7-6,CASSRQRLGTEAFF,TGTGCCAGCAGCAGACAGAGGTTAGGCACTGAAGCTTTCTTT
-,TRBD1,TRBJ2-5,TRBV19,CASRQGAFMETQYF,TGTGCCAGTCGACAGGGGGCCTTTATGGAGACCCAGTACTTC
-,TRBD1,TRBJ2-7,TRBV19,CASSSQGAWNEQYF,TGTGCCAGTAGTAGTCAGGGGGCATGGAACGAGCAGTACTTC
-,TRBD1,TRBJ1-2,TRBV14,CASSQDLRQGYGYTF,TGTGCCAGCAGCCAAGATCTGAGACAGGGGTATGGCTACACCTTC
-,-,TRBJ1-1,TRBV9,CASSVESLTSVEAFF,TGTGCCAGCAGCGTAGAGAGCCTTACGTCCGTTGAAGCTTTCTTT
-,TRBD1,TRBJ2-2,TRBV10-1,CASSGQGHGELFF,TGCGCCAGCAGTGGACAGGGGCACGGGGAGCTGTTTTTT
-,TRBD1,TRBJ2-3,TRBV9,CASSPTGADTQYF,TGTGCCAGCAGCCCAACAGGGGCAGATACGCAGTATTTT
-,-,TRBJ2-1,TRBV6-5,CASTYRPYNEQFF,TGTGCCAGCACGTACAGACCCTACAATGAGCAGTTCTTC
-,TRBD1,TRBJ2-7,TRBV24-1,CATSDHRGRKDEQYF,TGTGCCACCAGTGACCACAGGGGGAGAAAGGACGAGCAGTACTTC
-,TRBD1,TRBJ2-3,TRBV5-1,CASSPDRFYSDTQYF,TGCGCCAGCAGCCCGGACAGGTTTTATTCAGATACGCAGTATTTT
-,TRBD2,TRBJ2-3,TRBV2,CASSDRLAGFTDTQYF,TGTGCCAGCAGCGATAGACTAGCGGGGTTCACAGATACGCAGTATTTT
-,-,TRBJ1-1,TRBV18,CASSPRGGSMNTEAFF,TGTGCCAGCTCACCACGGGGGGGAAGTATGAACACTGAAGCTTTCTTT
-,-,TRBJ1-1,TRBV19,CASSTTDSLNTEAFF,TGTGCCAGTAGTACTACGGACAGCCTGAACACTGAAGCTTTCTTT
-,TRBD2,TRBJ2-2,TRBV27,CASYEGRGGTGELFF,TGTGCCAGCTACGAGGGGCGGGGGGGCACCGGGGAGCTGTTTTTT
-,-,TRBJ1-5,TRBV4-1,CASSHGPVSDSNQPQHF,TGCGCCAGCAGCCATGGGCCAGTATCTGATAGCAATCAGCCCCAGCATTTT
-,-,TRBJ1-3,TRBV6-5,CASSQGMSAGNTIYF,TGTGCCAGCAGCCAGGGTATGAGCGCTGGAAACACCATATATTTT
-,-,TRBJ1-1,TRBV19,CASSTGLGTEAFF,TGTGCCAGTAGTACGGGTTTGGGTACTGAAGCTTTCTTT
-,TRBD2,TRBJ2-7,TRBV7-9,CASSLTSGRDEQYF,TGTGCCAGCAGCTTGACTAGCGGTAGGGACGAGCAGTACTTC
-,TRBD1,TRBJ1-2,TRBV3-1/TRBV3-2,CASSHLDRARDGYTF,TGTGCCAGCAGCCACCTGGACAGGGCTCGAGATGGCTACACCTTC
-,TRBD2,TRBJ2-5,TRBV3-1/TRBV3-2,CASSPRTSGDRGTQYF,TGTGCCAGCAGCCCCCGGACTAGCGGGGATCGGGGGACCCAGTACTTC
-,-,TRBJ2-2,TRBV28,CASSPRTGELFF,TGTGCCAGCAGTCCCCGCACCGGGGAGCTGTTTTTT
-,-,TRBJ2-4,TRBV19,CASSLGPRENIQYF,TGTGCCAGTAGTCTAGGCCCTCGGGAAAACATTCAGTACTTC
-,-,TRBJ1-2,TRBV2,CASSEGRDSNYGYTF,TGTGCCAGCAGTGAAGGGAGAGATTCTAACTATGGCTACACCTTC
-,-,TRBJ1-2,TRBV7-9,CASSLSGDGYTF,TGTGCCAGCAGCTTATCCGGAGATGGCTACACCTTC
-,-,TRBJ1-5,TRBV6-5,CASGRKGRGGQPQHF,TGTGCCAGCGGCCGGAAGGGCAGGGGTGGTCAGCCCCAGCATTTT
-,TRBD1,TRBJ1-1,TRBV5-1,CASSSDRAVEAFF,TGCGCCAGCAGCTCCGACAGGGCGGTTGAAGCTTTCTTT
once,-,TRBJ2-3,TRBV7-2,CASSQGPQGYTQYF,TGTGCCAGCAGCCAGGGCCCTCAGGGGTATACGCAGTATTTT
-,TRBD2,TRBJ2-3,TRBV30,CAWKTSGVGDTQYF,TGTGCCTGGAAGACTAGCGGGGTAGGAGATACGCAGTATTTT
-,-,TRBJ1-1,TRBV3-1/TRBV3-2,CASSHRTAQTEAFF,TGTGCCAGCAGCCACCGGACAGCTCAGACTGAAGCTTTCTTT
-,-,TRBJ1-2,TRBV2,CASGQNYGYTF,TGTGCCAGCGGGCAGAACTATGGCTACACCTTC
-,-,TRBJ1-2,TRBV10-2,CASSESLRNYGYTF,TGCGCCAGCAGTGAGTCGCTCAGGAACTATGGCTACACCTTC
-,-,TRBJ1-1,TRBV6-6,CASSTVNTEAFF,TGTGCCAGCAGTACGGTGAACACTGAAGCTTTCTTT
-,-,TRBJ2-1,TRBV6-1,CASSARTVSSYNEQFF,TGTGCCAGCAGTGCCCGGACAGTAAGCTCCTACAATGAGCAGTTCTTC
-,TRBD1,TRBJ1-1,TRBV28,CASSVTGGTEAFF,TGTGCCAGCAGTGTGACAGGGGGCACTGAAGCTTTCTTT
-,-,TRBJ1-2,TRBV5-1,CASSPEGRGYGYTF,TGCGCCAGCAGCCCGGAGGGCCGAGGCTATGGCTACACCTTC
-,-,TRBJ1-1,TRBV19,CASTPLFNTEAFF,TGTGCCAGTACCCCGTTGTTCAACACTGAAGCTTTCTTT
-,-,TRBJ2-7,TRBV6-6,CASSYGSREGGEQYF,TGTGCCAGCAGTTACGGATCCCGGGAAGGGGGCGAGCAGTACTTC
-,-,TRBJ2-3,TRBV27,CASSFRRRPTDTQYF,TGTGCCAGCAGTTTTCGCAGGCGCCCCACAGATACGCAGTATTTT